This is a list of T cell receptor beta chains from one sample in a study of blood T cells in healthy people across ages. Using its own MiXCR run on the 5' RACE reads, TCRdb lists one record per CDR3 protein. Here the sample spans about 780,000 distinct CDR3 sequences, roughly 25% being singletons. The sample was also linked to a second study, of T cells of mothers and their children.

The sequencing input was blood. All receptors come from a boy younger than 18 in good health. The CDR3 runs from the conserved cysteine through the conserved F or W. Fields, in order: J gene, clone size, V gene, D gene, CDR3 DNA, CDR3 protein. The D gene is left open where the match is weak. Size tells how often a clone was seen (once, few, many) or the class of an expanded clone, and some rows leave it out.

TRBJ2-7	few	TRBV11-2	.	TGTGCCAGCAGCTCCCCGAGAACAAATACCTACGAGCAGTACTTC	CASSSPRTNTYEQYF
TRBJ2-7	.	TRBV11-2	TRBD1	TGTGCCAGCAGCTCTGGGACAGGGTACCACGAGCAGTACTTC	CASSSGTGYHEQYF
TRBJ1-1	.	TRBV20-1	.	TGCAGTGCCGTCTCGGGGCACGACACTGAAGCTTTCTTT	CSAVSGHDTEAFF
TRBJ2-7	few	TRBV5-1	TRBD2	TGCGCCAGCAGCTTGTTAGCTAGCGGGTCCTACGAGCAGTACTTC	CASSLLASGSYEQYF
TRBJ2-3	few	TRBV13	.	TGTGCCAGCAGCTCCTACCTTGCAGATACGCAGTATTTT	CASSSYLADTQYF
TRBJ2-7	.	TRBV29-1	.	TGCAGCGTTGAAAGGGGTCTGGGGGAAGAGCAGTACTTC	CSVERGLGEEQYF
TRBJ1-2	.	TRBV20-1	.	TGCAGTGCTAGAGATACCAGGGACTATGGCTACACCTTC	CSARDTRDYGYTF
TRBJ2-1	many	TRBV21-1	.	TGTGCCAGCCGAAACTACAGGGGAACGCTTTTC	CASRNYRGTLF
TRBJ2-1	few	TRBV6-6	.	TGTGCCAGCAGTTCCAGACAGGCCCCCGGCGATGAGCAGTTCTTC	CASSSRQAPGDEQFF
TRBJ1-2	few	TRBV13	.	TGTGCCAGCAGCCAACTTTCGCGGTCTCTCAATGGCTACACCTTC	CASSQLSRSLNGYTF
TRBJ2-2	few	TRBV20-1	.	TGCAGTGCGGGGTCGAACACCGGGGAGCTGTTTTTT	CSAGSNTGELFF
TRBJ2-1	many	TRBV5-1	.	TGCGCCAGCAGCTTGGCCCAGGATGAGCAGTTCTTC	CASSLAQDEQFF
TRBJ2-4	few	TRBV6-5	TRBD2	TGTGCCAGCAGTAAGGTTAGCGGGGGAAACATTCAGTACTTC	CASSKVSGGNIQYF
TRBJ1-2	few	TRBV2	.	TGTGCCAGCAGTGAGGTGGAGGGGCTGGACTATGGCTACACCTTC	CASSEVEGLDYGYTF
TRBJ2-7	few	TRBV20-1	TRBD2	TGCAGTGCTAGAAGAGTAGAGGCTAGCGGGGGCTACGAGCAGTACTTC	CSARRVEASGGYEQYF
TRBJ2-5	.	TRBV18	TRBD1	TGTGCCAGCTCACCACGTAAACGGACAGGGGGCCAAGAGACCCAGTACTTC	CASSPRKRTGGQETQYF
TRBJ2-3	.	TRBV12-3/TRBV12-4	TRBD2	TGTGCCAGCAGTGTAAGACTAGCGGGGAGCACAGATACGCAGTATTTT	CASSVRLAGSTDTQYF
TRBJ2-4	.	TRBV20-1	TRBD2	TGCAGTGCTAGTACTAGCGGGGGGGCCAAAAACATTCAGTACTTC	CSASTSGGAKNIQYF
TRBJ2-3	many	TRBV5-1	.	TGCGCCAGCAGCTTGCGTTCCAGCACAGATACGCAGTATTTT	CASSLRSSTDTQYF
TRBJ2-1	.	TRBV7-3	.	TGTGCCAGCAGCCACGGACAGCCACGGTACAATGAGCAGTTCTTC	CASSHGQPRYNEQFF
TRBJ2-3	.	TRBV12-3/TRBV12-4	.	TGTGCCAGCAGTTTGGGCCCGCAGGGCGCAGATACGCAGTATTTT	CASSLGPQGADTQYF
TRBJ2-5	once	TRBV20-1	TRBD2	TGCAGTGCTAGAGATGACGCGGGGGAGCAGTACTTC	CSARDDAGEQYF
TRBJ2-4	.	TRBV7-3	.	TGCGCCAGCAGCTTAGAGCCCCTCGGCATTCAGTACTTC	CASSLEPLGIQYF
TRBJ2-1	.	TRBV7-2	.	TGTGCCAGCAGCTTGGGTAGGCCCGGGGGCAATGAGCAGTTCTTC	CASSLGRPGGNEQFF
TRBJ2-3	few	TRBV12-3/TRBV12-4	.	TGTGCCAGCAGTTTAAGATCGGGGGGCCGCACAGATACGCAGTATTTT	CASSLRSGGRTDTQYF
TRBJ1-2	.	TRBV5-5	.	TGTGCCAGCAGCTTATACGACAGCTATGGCTACACCTTC	CASSLYDSYGYTF
TRBJ1-1	.	TRBV6-1	.	TGTGCCAGCAGTCCCAGGGAGGGTAGAACTGAAGCTTTCTTT	CASSPREGRTEAFF
TRBJ2-1	few	TRBV6-4	.	TGTGCCAGCAGTCCCGAAGGGAGGCATGAGCAGTTCTTC	CASSPEGRHEQFF
TRBJ2-7	few	TRBV2	TRBD2	TGTGCCAGCATGGAGGGACTAGCTCGCTACGAGCAGTACTTC	CASMEGLARYEQYF
TRBJ2-5	.	TRBV3-1	.	TGTGCCAGCAGCCCGGAAGGTAGAGCGACCCAGTACTTC	CASSPEGRATQYF
TRBJ1-2	few	TRBV21-1	.	TGTGCCAGGAGAAGGATTAACTATGGCTACACCTTC	CARRRINYGYTF
TRBJ2-7	.	TRBV13	.	TGTGCCAGCAGCTTATCAGGGGGGGCCTGCGAGCAGTACTTC	CASSLSGGACEQYF
TRBJ2-1	.	TRBV29-1	TRBD2	TGCAGCGTAAGGACTAGCCCTACGGCGGAGCAGTTCTTC	CSVRTSPTAEQFF
TRBJ1-6	.	TRBV3-1	.	TGTGCCAGCACGGGGCGCACAGATTCACCCCTCCACTTT	CASTGRTDSPLHF
TRBJ2-7	many	TRBV7-8	.	TGTGCCAGCAGCTTAGGGGGCGGCTACGAGCAGTACTTC	CASSLGGGYEQYF
TRBJ1-1	.	TRBV10-3	.	TGTGCCATCAGTGAGTCCGGAGACACTGAAGCTTTCTTT	CAISESGDTEAFF
TRBJ2-1	.	TRBV3-1	.	TGTGCCAGCAGCCCCTACTTAGCTGGCACCTACAATGAGCAGTTCTTC	CASSPYLAGTYNEQFF
TRBJ2-6	.	TRBV5-6	.	TGTGCCAGCACCTCCTGGGGGGGGGCCAACGTCCTGACTTTC	CASTSWGGANVLTF
TRBJ1-5	few	TRBV28	.	TGTGCCAGCAGTTTATGGGGAGAAGGGACGCAGCCCCAGCATTTT	CASSLWGEGTQPQHF
TRBJ2-3	few	TRBV4-2	TRBD2	TGTGCCAGCAGCCAGGCCACTAGCGGGGGGGCGTATTTT	CASSQATSGGAYF
TRBJ1-3	few	TRBV29-1	.	TGCAGCGTTGGCTTGTACTCTAGCGGGAACACCATATACTTT	CSVGLYSSGNTIYF